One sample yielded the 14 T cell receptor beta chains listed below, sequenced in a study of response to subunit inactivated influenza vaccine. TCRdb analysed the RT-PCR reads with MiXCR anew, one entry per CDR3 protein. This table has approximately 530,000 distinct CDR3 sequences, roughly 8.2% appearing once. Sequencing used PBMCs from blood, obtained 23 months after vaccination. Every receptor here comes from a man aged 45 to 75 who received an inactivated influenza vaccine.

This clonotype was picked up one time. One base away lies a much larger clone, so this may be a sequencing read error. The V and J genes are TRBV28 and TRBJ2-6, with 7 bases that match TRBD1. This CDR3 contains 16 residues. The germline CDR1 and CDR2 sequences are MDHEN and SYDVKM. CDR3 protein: CASSTGQSSEANVLTF. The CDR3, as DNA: TGTGCCAGCAGTACGGGACAGAGCTCTGAGGCCAACGTCCTGACTTTC.

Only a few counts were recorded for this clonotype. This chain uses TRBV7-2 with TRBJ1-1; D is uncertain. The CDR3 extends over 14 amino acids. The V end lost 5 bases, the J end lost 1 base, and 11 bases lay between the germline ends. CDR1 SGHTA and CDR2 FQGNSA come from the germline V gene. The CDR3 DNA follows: TGTGCCAGCAGCCTACATTTGAGGAACACTGAAGCTTTCTTT. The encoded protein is CASSLHLRNTEAFF.

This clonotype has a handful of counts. CDR3 amino acids: CASSLDGAQPQHF. CDR3 nucleotide sequence: TGTGCCAGCAGCTTAGATGGGGCTCAGCCCCAGCATTTT. The chain recombines TRBV7-2 with TRBJ1-5; the D gene is possibly TRBD1 (5 bases). The germline V gene has CDR1 SGHTA and CDR2 FQGNSA. The CDR3 loop spans 13 amino acids. V gave up 1 base and J gave up 6 bases, with 7 bases separating them.

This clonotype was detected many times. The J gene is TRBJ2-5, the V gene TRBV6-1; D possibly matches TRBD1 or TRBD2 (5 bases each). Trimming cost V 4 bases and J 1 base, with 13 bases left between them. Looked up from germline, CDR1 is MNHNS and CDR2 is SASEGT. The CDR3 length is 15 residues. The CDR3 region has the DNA TGTGCCAGCAGTGGCATCCGGGGCCTCCAAGAGACCCAGTACTTC. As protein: CASSGIRGLQETQYF.

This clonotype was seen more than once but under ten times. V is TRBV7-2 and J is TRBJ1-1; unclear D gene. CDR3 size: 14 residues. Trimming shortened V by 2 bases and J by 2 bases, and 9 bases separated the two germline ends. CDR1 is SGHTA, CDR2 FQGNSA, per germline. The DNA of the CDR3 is TGTGCCAGCAGCTTATCGGGGATTAACACTGAAGCTTTCTTT. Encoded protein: CASSLSGINTEAFF.

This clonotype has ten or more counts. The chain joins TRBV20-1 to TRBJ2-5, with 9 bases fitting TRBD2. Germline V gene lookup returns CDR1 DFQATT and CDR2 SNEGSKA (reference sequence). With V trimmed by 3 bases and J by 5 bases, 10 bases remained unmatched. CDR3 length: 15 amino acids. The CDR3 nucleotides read TGCAGTGCTAGGGGTGCTAGCGGGATCTTGGAGACCCAGTACTTC. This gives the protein CSARGASGILETQYF.

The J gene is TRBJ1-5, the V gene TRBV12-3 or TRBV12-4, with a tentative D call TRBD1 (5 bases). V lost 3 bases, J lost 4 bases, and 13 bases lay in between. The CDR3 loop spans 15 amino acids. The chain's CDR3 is CASSLSSGWNQPQHF. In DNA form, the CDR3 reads TGTGCCAGCAGTTTGAGTTCAGGGTGGAATCAGCCCCAGCATTTT.

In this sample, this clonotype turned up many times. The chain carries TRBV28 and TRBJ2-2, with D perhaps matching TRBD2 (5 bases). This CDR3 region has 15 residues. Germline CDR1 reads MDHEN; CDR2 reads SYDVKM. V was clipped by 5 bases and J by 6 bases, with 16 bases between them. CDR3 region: CASSRASKWPGELFF. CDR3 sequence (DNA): TGTGCCAGCAGTCGAGCTAGCAAGTGGCCCGGGGAGCTGTTTTTT.

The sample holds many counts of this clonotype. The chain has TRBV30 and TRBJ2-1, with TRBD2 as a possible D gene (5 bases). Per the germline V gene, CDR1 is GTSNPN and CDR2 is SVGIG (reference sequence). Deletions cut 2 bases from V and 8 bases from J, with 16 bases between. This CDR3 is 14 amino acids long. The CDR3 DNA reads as TGTGCCTGGAGTTATGTCGGACTTGTTGATGAGCAGTTCTTC. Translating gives CAWSYVGLVDEQFF.

CDR3 bases: TGTGCCAGCAGCCCCCAGACAGGGATTAATGAAAAACTGTTTTTT. Amino acids: CASSPQTGINEKLFF. The chain has TRBV7-2 and TRBJ1-4; 7 bases are shared with TRBD1. CDR3 length: 15 amino acids. The V gene end was trimmed by 5 bases and the J gene end by 4 bases; junction bases not matched to a gene: 7. Germline V gene sequence: CDR1 SGHTA, CDR2 FQGNSA.

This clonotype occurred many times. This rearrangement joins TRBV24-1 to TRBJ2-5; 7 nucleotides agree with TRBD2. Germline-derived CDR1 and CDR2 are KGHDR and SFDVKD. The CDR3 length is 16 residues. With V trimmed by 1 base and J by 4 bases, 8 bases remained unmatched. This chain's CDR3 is CATSDFSGGSLETQYF. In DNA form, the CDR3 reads TGTGCCACCAGTGATTTCTCCGGCGGGAGTTTAGAGACCCAGTACTTC.

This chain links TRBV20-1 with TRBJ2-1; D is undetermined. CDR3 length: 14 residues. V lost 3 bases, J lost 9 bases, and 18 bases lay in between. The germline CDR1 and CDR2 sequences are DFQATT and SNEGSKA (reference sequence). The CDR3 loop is CSASTSHQRTEQFF. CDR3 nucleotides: TGCAGTGCTAGTACGTCACATCAACGAACTGAGCAGTTCTTC.

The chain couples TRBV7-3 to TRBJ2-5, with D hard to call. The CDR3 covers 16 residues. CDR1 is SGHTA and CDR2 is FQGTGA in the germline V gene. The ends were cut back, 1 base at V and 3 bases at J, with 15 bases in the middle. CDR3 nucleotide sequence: TGTGCCAGCAGCTTAAACCTCGGATGGGGAAAAGAGACCCAGTACTTC. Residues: CASSLNLGWGKETQYF.

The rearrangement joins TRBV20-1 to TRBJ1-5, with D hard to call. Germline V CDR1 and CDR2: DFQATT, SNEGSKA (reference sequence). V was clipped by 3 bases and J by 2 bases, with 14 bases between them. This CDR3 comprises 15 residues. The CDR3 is CSARGSPRGNQPQHF. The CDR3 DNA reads TGCAGTGCTAGGGGGAGTCCGCGCGGCAATCAGCCCCAGCATTTT.